This entry lists 5 T cell receptor beta chains sequenced from one sample in a study of T cell responses to AZD1222 COVID-19 vaccine (dated by TCRdb to the early 2020s). The time point label corresponds to: about 28 days (+/-7) after the second vaccine dose. The library was produced with the immunoSEQ multiplex PCR assay. The source is immuneACCESS, and TCRdb retained only in-frame sequences with V and J called. Part of the clones is not carried over; for the studies checked, unresolved V genes explain less than half of this, and the remainder is unexplained. Recorded for this sample are tens of thousands of clones; 87% of them occurred a single time. Together, the top ten hold under 14% of the sample. The sequencing here drew on peripheral blood, taken 28 days after the second AZD1222 dose. The receptors stem from an adult who received the AZD1222 COVID-19 vaccine.

The chain is built from TRBV10-3 and TRBJ2-7, with D perhaps TRBD1 (6 bases). The CDR3 is 14 residues long. Trimming left V 6 bases short and J 0 bases short, with 12 bases between. Germline assignment: CDR1 ENHRY and CDR2 SYGVKD. This CDR3 reads CAIRTGQSSYEQYF. CDR3 nucleotide sequence: TGTGCCATCAGGACCGGACAGAGCTCCTACGAGCAGTACTTC.

The chain carries TRBV5-6 and TRBJ1-6; D not resolved. V lost 1 base and J 9 bases, leaving 14 bases between the germline ends. CDR3 size: 15 residues. Germline V lookup: CDR1 SGHDT, CDR2 YYEEEE. This chain's CDR3 is CASSLLGQAFSPLHF. The CDR3 DNA reads TGTGCCAGCAGCTTGCTTGGGCAGGCTTTTTCACCCCTCCACTTT.

The chain recombines TRBV7-8 with TRBJ1-5; a weak D match, TRBD1 (6 bases). Germline values: CDR1 SGHVS, CDR2 FQNEAQ. The CDR3 is 14 residues long. Trimming stripped 1 base from V and 8 bases from J, with 12 bases between. As DNA, the CDR3 is TGTGCCAGCAGCTTAGGGGTCAGGGACAAGCCCCAGCATTTT. Its protein product is CASSLGVRDKPQHF.

The chain is built from TRBV5-6 and TRBJ2-7; 7 nucleotides align to TRBD1. Losses at the gene ends were 2 bases for V and 7 bases for J; bases not matched to a gene: 6. Germline V CDR1 and CDR2: SGHDT, YYEEEE. The CDR3 sequence is 13 residues long. The CDR3 sequence is CASSFGTVREQYF. The DNA of the CDR3 is TGTGCCAGCAGCTTCGGGACAGTACGAGAGCAGTACTTC.

This clone turned up a few times. This rearrangement joins TRBV2 to TRBJ1-2; tentative D call: TRBD1 (6 bases). Trimming removed 3 bases at V and 4 bases at J, with 18 bases between. Germline V gives CDR1 SNHLY, CDR2 FYNNEI. CDR3 length: 16 residues. CDR3 region: CASSDRGLAVGYGYTF. Written as DNA, the CDR3 is TGTGCCAGCAGTGACAGGGGCCTCGCCGTGGGCTATGGCTACACCTTC.